The 6 T cell receptor beta chains below all came from one sample that was sequenced in a study of blood T cell repertoires in COVID-19. TCRdb's copy holds only in-frame clones and misses some; the assay was immunoSEQ multiplex PCR. The sample records about 220,000 clones, over 75% being singletons. The sample taken for sequencing was peripheral blood. The receptors derive from a woman aged 65 to 85 with COVID-19, enrolled during active disease.

V and J are TRBV5-4 and TRBJ1-4; 9 nucleotides line up with TRBD1. With V trimmed by 4 bases and J by 3 bases, 7 bases remained unmatched. The V gene's germline CDR1 is SGHNT and CDR2 YYREEE (reference sequence). The CDR3 contains 16 residues. CDR3 region: CASSRETGGSNEKLFF. DNA of the CDR3: TGTGCCAGCAGCAGGGAGACAGGGGGGTCTAATGAAAAACTGTTTTTT.

The chain uses TRBV19 and TRBJ2-1; 13 bases map to TRBD2. The V gene end was trimmed by 5 bases and the J gene end by 8 bases; junction bases not matched to a gene: 12. Germline V CDR1 and CDR2: LNHDA, SQIVND (reference sequence). This CDR3 comprises 17 residues. CDR3 sequence: CASSSFPGTSGTDEQFF. The CDR3 DNA reads as TGTGCCAGTAGTTCATTTCCCGGGACTAGCGGGACCGATGAGCAGTTCTTC.

This rearrangement joins TRBV9 to TRBJ2-1, with 9 bases aligning to TRBD1. The CDR3 sequence is 16 residues long. Trimming removed 0 bases from V and 7 bases from J; junction bases left unmatched: 8. The germline CDR1 and CDR2 sequences are SGDLS and YYNGEE. The CDR3 DNA reads as TGTGCCAGCAGCGTAGGTCTCGGACAGGGGTGGAATGAGCAGTTCTTC. As protein: CASSVGLGQGWNEQFF. Combining the CDR3 with reference TRBV9 and TRBJ2-1 gives the whole variable domain DSGVTQTPKHLITATGQRVTLRCSPRSGDLSVYWYQQSLDQGLQFLIQYYNGEERAKGNILERFSAQQFPDLHSELNLSSLELGDSALYFCASSVGLGQGWNEQFFGPGTRLTVL.

The chain links TRBV5-1 to TRBJ2-3, with D perhaps matching TRBD1 (6 bases). This CDR3 contains 15 residues. Germline V gene sequence: CDR1 SGHRS, CDR2 YFSETQ. Trimming took off 4 bases at V and 6 bases at J, with 18 bases between the two ends. The CDR3 reads CASSRDTPATDTQYF. CDR3 DNA sequence: TGCGCCAGCAGCCGGGACACCCCAGCGACTGATACGCAGTATTTT.

This rearrangement joins TRBV5-8 to TRBJ1-1; D might be TRBD1 (6 bases). This CDR3 region has 15 residues. Deletions cut 4 bases from V and 4 bases from J, with 17 bases between. Germline-derived CDR1 and CDR2 are SGHTS and YDEGEE. The DNA of the CDR3 is TGTGCCAGCAGCCCCACAGGGAAATCTCGCACTGAAGCTTTCTTT. This codes for CASSPTGKSRTEAFF.

The chain combines TRBV4-1 with TRBJ1-3; D gene uncertain. Germline lookup yields CDR1 MGHRA and CDR2 YSYEKL. V was clipped by 4 bases and J by 5 bases, with 15 bases between them. The CDR3 loop spans 15 amino acids. CDR3 residues: CASSPTFGYRNTIYF. The CDR3 DNA is TGCGCCAGCAGCCCTACATTCGGGTACAGAAACACCATATATTTT.